Presented here are 12 T cell receptor beta chains from one specimen sequenced in a study of identical twins. TCRdb called the 5' RACE reads again in MiXCR, with one record for every CDR3 protein. The sample records under 900,000 distinct CDR3 sequences, 9% to 15% being singletons. These data are also associated with another study on yellow fever vaccine responses in identical twins.

Sequences were obtained from PBMCs. Receptors were obtained from a young woman in good health.

The chain recombines TRBV3-1 with TRBJ2-1; D is uncertain. CDR1 and CDR2 (germline): LGHDT, YNNKEL (reference sequence). Trimming removed 3 bases from V and 0 bases from J, with 9 bases in between. The CDR3 runs 15 residues. CDR3 bases: TGTGCCAGCAGCCAGACTGCCCTCTCCTACAATGAGCAGTTCTTC. It specifies CASSQTALSYNEQFF.

At least ten counts were recorded for this clonotype. The gene calls are TRBV6-1 and TRBJ1-6; 9 nucleotides line up with TRBD1. The CDR3 runs to 14 residues. Trimming at V came to 6 bases and at J to 9 bases, leaving 6 bases not matched to a gene. Germline lookup yields CDR1 MNHNS and CDR2 SASEGT. The CDR3 DNA reads as TGTGCCAGCAGAATCGGACAGGGGATTTCACCCCTCCACTTT. It codes for CASRIGQGISPLHF.

This clonotype has a handful of counts. The rearrangement links TRBV7-9 to TRBJ2-2; tentative D call: TRBD1 (5 bases). Germline loops: CDR1 SEHNR, CDR2 FQNEAQ (reference sequence). The CDR3 has 13 residues. V was pared by 5 bases and J by 10 bases, with 14 bases between. The CDR3 DNA sequence: TGTGCCAGCAGCGGGATCAGGGTTGTGGAGCTGTTTTTT. The encoded protein is CASSGIRVVELFF.

The chain links TRBV6-6 to TRBJ1-2; no reliable D call. V lost 0 bases and J 5 bases, leaving 7 bases between the germline ends. The CDR3 spans 13 residues. Germline values: CDR1 MNHNY, CDR2 SVGAGI (reference sequence). The CDR3 sequence: CASSYSSPYGYTF. The DNA of the CDR3 is TGTGCCAGCAGTTACTCGTCGCCATATGGCTACACCTTC.

V gene TRBV20-1 combines with J gene TRBJ1-2; 9 nucleotides agree with TRBD1. Per germline, CDR1 DFQATT and CDR2 SNEGSKA (reference sequence). V shed 0 bases, J shed 4 bases, and the junction held 6 bases outside the gene matches. CDR3 size: 15 residues. CDR3 sequence (DNA): TGCAGTGCTAGAGATCGGGAGGGACAGGGCTATGGCTACACCTTC. Its translation is CSARDREGQGYGYTF.

At least ten counts were recorded for this clonotype. The V gene is TRBV20-1, the J gene TRBJ2-5, with D tentatively TRBD2 (6 bases). V shed 3 bases and J shed 5 bases, with 13 bases lying between them. Germline CDR1 DFQATT, CDR2 SNEGSKA (reference sequence). The CDR3 has 13 amino acids. CDR3 DNA sequence: TGCAGTGCTAGGTTCGGGGGTGGGGAGACCCAGTACTTC. Residues: CSARFGGGETQYF.

V usage is TRBV5-1 and J usage is TRBJ2-5; tentatively, D is TRBD2 (6 bases). This CDR3 has 14 residues. Looked up from germline, CDR1 is SGHRS and CDR2 is YFSETQ. The V end lost 6 bases, the J end lost 1 base, and 13 bases lay between the germline ends. The CDR3 spells CASKNGRLQETQYF. CDR3 DNA: TGCGCCAGCAAAAACGGGAGACTCCAAGAGACCCAGTACTTC.

This clonotype has a handful of counts. The chain carries TRBV5-1 and TRBJ1-4; D uncertain. The CDR3 extends over 14 amino acids. The germline CDR1 and CDR2 sequences are SGHRS and YFSETQ. Trimming cost V 2 bases and J 5 bases, with 10 bases left between them. The CDR3 region is CASSFAEGNEKLFF. The CDR3 DNA reads TGCGCCAGCAGCTTTGCGGAGGGAAATGAAAAACTGTTTTTT.

This clonotype was detected only a few times. The V call is TRBV20-1, the J call TRBJ1-3, with 8 bases fitting TRBD1. The junction had 10 bases not matched to a gene; V was cut back by 5 bases and J by 1 base. The length of the CDR3 is 16 residues. Germline V gene lookup returns CDR1 DFQATT and CDR2 SNEGSKA (reference sequence). CDR3 DNA: TGCAGTGCTCGACGGACAGGGACTATTTCTGGAAACACCATATATTTT. Its protein is CSARRTGTISGNTIYF.

V is TRBV7-3 and J is TRBJ2-1, with a tentative D call TRBD2 (6 bases). V dropped 0 bases and J dropped 9 bases, with 18 bases sitting between them. The CDR3 is 16 residues long. Germline V gene sequence: CDR1 SGHTA, CDR2 FQGTGA. CDR3 sequence: CASSLTLTRVGGEQFF. The CDR3 bases are TGTGCCAGCAGCTTAACCCTGACTAGGGTCGGGGGTGAGCAGTTCTTC.

This clonotype was recorded at least ten times. V and J are TRBV6-5 and TRBJ2-7; D is tentatively TRBD1 or TRBD2 (5 bases each). Germline V CDR1 and CDR2: MNHEY, SVGAGI. V lost 7 bases and J lost 7, with 14 bases in between. The CDR3 is 12 residues long. As DNA, the CDR3 is TGTGCCAGCACATCGCAGGGACGAGAGCAGTACTTC. This encodes CASTSQGREQYF.

The rearrangement uses TRBV19 and TRBJ1-1, with TRBD1 matching over 12 bases. The CDR3 runs 17 residues. V shed 7 bases, J shed 1 base, and the junction held 10 bases outside the gene matches. Germline lookup yields CDR1 LNHDA and CDR2 SQIVND (reference sequence). The CDR3 coding sequence is TGTGCCAGTATCAAAACCGGGACAGGGGGCGAGAACACTGAAGCTTTCTTT. The encoded protein is CASIKTGTGGENTEAFF.